This T cell receptor (beta chain) was captured by sequencing in a study of regulatory T cells in long-lasting Graves disease. For TCR beta, libraries came from iRepertoire HTBI primers and Arm-PCR of CDR3 regions. TCRdb ran MiXCR on the multiplex PCR reads and lists one entry per CDR3 protein. The sample yields around 480,000 distinct CDR3 sequences, around 15% seen once. As to time point: newly diagnosed GD, antithyroid drugs for less than 3 months. PBMC RNA was the source of the TCR library. Investigators report Graves' disease was diagnosed under American Thyroid Association guidelines. These data also formed part of another study, on T cells in Graves' hyperthyroidism and ophthalmopathy. This second study notes: Researchers ran a first-round RT-PCR on the TCR CDR3 using the HTBI primer set.

The clonotype comes from a man aged 35 to 55 with Graves disease. The sample here was peripheral blood mononuclear cells (PBMCs), taken at new diagnosis, from a patient treated with antithyroid drugs.

The CDR3 DNA is TGCGCCAGCAGCTTGAGGACAGCCAGGAATGAGCAGTTCTTC. Protein: CASSLRTARNEQFF. The V and J genes are TRBV5-1 and TRBJ2-1, with a possible D match to TRBD1 (6 bases). This CDR3 has 14 amino acids. With 1 base removed from V and 7 bases from J, the gap between germline ends came to 12 bases. CDR1 and CDR2 (germline): SGHRS, YFSETQ.